Below, one T cell receptor beta chain is given with its context. Its antigen remains unidentified. Germline V gene lookup returns CDR1 SGHRS and CDR2 YFSETQ. The length of the CDR3 is 14 residues. This sample stems from a study of glioma-infiltrating T cells after dendritic cell vaccination. Overall study: The vaccine used monocyte-derived dendritic cells pulsed overnight with autologous tumor lysate.

Whole-study findings and limits: Few patients contributed both blood and tumor specimens.

Noted time point: after dendritic cell vaccination, including at tumor progression/relapse. Before vaccination, two weeks after the third vaccination, and at progression, PBMC were collected. Primers: 60 V beta forward and 13 J beta reverse. Some clones are missing from TCRdb's copy, which holds only in-frame ones; the method was immunoSEQ multiplex PCR. The sample has 100,000 or so clones, nearly 90% seen once. The clonotype originates from a human donor with glioblastoma. The source was blood, collected after dendritic cell vaccination. V is TRBV5-1 and J is TRBJ2-5; a possible D gene is TRBD2 (5 bases). Near its end, the DNA agrees better with TRBJ2-7, so the J call may be wrong. CDR3 amino acids: CASSLAGLTYEQYF. The CDR3 nucleotides are TGCGCCAGCAGCTTGGCCGGACTGACCTACGAGCAGTACTTC.